The rows below give T cell receptor beta chains drawn from one sample of a study of blood T cell repertoires in COVID-19. Sequencing used immunoSEQ multiplex PCR; TCRdb keeps in-frame clones, though not all of them. The sample carries tens of thousands of clones, about 87% recorded once. The sample taken for sequencing was peripheral blood. The receptors shown here come from an elderly woman with acute or convalescent COVID-19. Each CDR3 is given with its conserved first and last residue. The D gene is left open where the match is weak. Not every row has a clone size; where given, it reads once, few, many or a size class.

cdr3_length | j_call | clone_size | v_call | d_call | cdr3_nt | cdr3_aa
13 | TRBJ2-3 | NA | TRBV19 | NA | TGTGCCACCGTGCGGTGGATTGGGGATACGCAGTATTTT | CATVRWIGDTQYF
13 | TRBJ1-5 | NA | TRBV11-2 | NA | TGTGCCAGCAGCTTAGAGAGAGATCAGCCCCAGCATTTT | CASSLERDQPQHF
14 | TRBJ2-2 | NA | TRBV4-3 | NA | TGCGCCAGCAGCCTCTTCACAGGGTCCGGGGAGCTGTTTTTT | CASSLFTGSGELFF
13 | TRBJ2-7 | NA | TRBV12-3/TRBV12-4 | NA | TGTGCCAGCAGAACGGCAGGATCCTACGAGCAGTACTTC | CASRTAGSYEQYF
14 | TRBJ2-6 | NA | TRBV7-9 | NA | TGTGCCAGCAGTCCGAGCTCTGGGGCCAACGTCCTGACTTTC | CASSPSSGANVLTF
15 | TRBJ1-2 | NA | TRBV11-2 | NA | TGTGCCAGCAGCTTCGGTGATAATCGACAGGCTGAGCTCACCTTC | CASSFGDNRQAELTF
15 | TRBJ1-2 | NA | TRBV11-3 | NA | TGTGCCAGCAGCTTATGGGAGGGACCTCACTATGGCTACACCTTC | CASSLWEGPHYGYTF
15 | TRBJ2-7 | NA | TRBV18 | NA | TGTGCCAGCTCACCAGGCCCAGGGGTCGGGTACGAGCAGTACTTC | CASSPGPGVGYEQYF
14 | TRBJ1-5 | NA | TRBV28 | NA | TGTGCCAGCAGTTGGGAGGTCAGCAATCAGCCCCAGCATTTT | CASSWEVSNQPQHF
16 | TRBJ2-5 | NA | TRBV11-2 | TRBD1 | TGTGCCAGCAGCTTAGGGGACAGGGGTTTTCAAGAGACCCAGTACTTC | CASSLGDRGFQETQYF
14 | TRBJ2-1 | NA | TRBV2 | TRBD1 | TGTGCCAGCTCTGGGACAGGGTCAGAAAATGAGCAGTTCTTC | CASSGTGSENEQFF
13 | TRBJ1-6 | NA | TRBV9 | TRBD1 | TGTGCCAGCCAAGGACAGGGGAGTTCACCCCTCCACTTT | CASQGQGSSPLHF
16 | TRBJ1-1 | NA | TRBV10-3 | TRBD1 | TGTGCCATCAGTGACGGGACAGGGGCCGTGAACACTGAAGCTTTCTTT | CAISDGTGAVNTEAFF
18 | TRBJ2-4 | NA | TRBV25-1 | TRBD1 | TGTGCCAGCAGTGTTACCAAGGGACAGGGACTAGCCAAAAACATTCAGTACTTC | CASSVTKGQGLAKNIQYF
13 | TRBJ1-6 | NA | TRBV19 | TRBD1 | TGTGCCAGTAGTGTTGACAGGGATTCACCCCTCCACTTT | CASSVDRDSPLHF
17 | TRBJ1-4 | once | TRBV5-1 | TRBD1 | TGCGCCAGCAGCCCAAGGACAGGGAGGGAGACTAATGAAAAACTGTTTTTT | CASSPRTGRETNEKLFF
15 | TRBJ1-4 | NA | TRBV9 | NA | TGTGCCAGCAGCGTAGGTAGCAGAGGGAATGAAAAACTGTTTTTT | CASSVGSRGNEKLFF
14 | TRBJ1-2 | NA | TRBV6-6 | NA | TGTGCCAGCAGCACTCGAGGGGGTTTATATGGCTACACCTTC | CASSTRGGLYGYTF
15 | TRBJ1-4 | few | TRBV6-5 | NA | TGTGCCAGCAGGCCCGACTATGCAACTAATGAAAAACTGTTTTTT | CASRPDYATNEKLFF
17 | TRBJ1-6 | NA | TRBV6-2/TRBV6-3 | NA | TGTGCCAGCAGTCCCCCCCGGACGGGACACTATAATTCACCCCTCCACTTT | CASSPPRTGHYNSPLHF
12 | TRBJ1-1 | NA | TRBV29-1 | NA | TGCAGCGGCGGACGGGCGGGCACTGAAGCTTTCTTT | CSGGRAGTEAFF
13 | TRBJ2-7 | NA | TRBV30 | NA | TGTGCCTGGAGTGTACAACAGGCCTACGAGCAGTACTTC | CAWSVQQAYEQYF
15 | TRBJ2-6 | NA | TRBV2 | NA | TGTGCCAGCAGTGAACGGGGTTCCGGGGCCAACGTCCTGACTTTC | CASSERGSGANVLTF
16 | TRBJ1-3 | once | TRBV6-1 | NA | TGTGCCAGCAGTGAAGCTGGACAGCTCTCTGGAAACACCATATATTTT | CASSEAGQLSGNTIYF
13 | TRBJ2-4 | NA | TRBV7-3 | TRBD1 | TGTGCCAGCAGTCCCGGGACAGGGAACATTCAGTACTTC | CASSPGTGNIQYF
16 | TRBJ1-3 | NA | TRBV25-1 | TRBD1 | TGTGCCAGCAGTATGACAGGGGGAAGCTCTGGAAACACCATATATTTT | CASSMTGGSSGNTIYF
14 | TRBJ2-3 | NA | TRBV18 | NA | TGTGCCAGCTCACCTTCGCTAGGCACAGATACGCAGTATTTT | CASSPSLGTDTQYF
16 | TRBJ2-7 | NA | TRBV18 | NA | TGTGCCAGCTCCCCCGGAGGGGGGGTTAATCTCTACGAGCAGTACTTC | CASSPGGGVNLYEQYF
17 | TRBJ2-1 | once | TRBV7-2 | TRBD2 | TGTGCCAGCAGCCAAGGTGGGATTCAGCGGGGGGGCTGGGAGCAGTTCTTC | CASSQGGIQRGGWEQFF
17 | TRBJ2-1 | once | TRBV11-2 | NA | TGTGCCAGCAGCCCCAGGGCCCACTTCAGCTCCTACAATGAGCAGTTCTTC | CASSPRAHFSSYNEQFF
13 | TRBJ1-5 | NA | TRBV2 | NA | TGTGCCAGCAGTGGAGGATCCAATCAGCCCCAGCATTTT | CASSGGSNQPQHF
15 | TRBJ1-4 | NA | TRBV19 | TRBD1 | TGTGCCAGTAGTATCCGGGACAGGGTACATGAAAAACTGTTTTTT | CASSIRDRVHEKLFF
17 | TRBJ2-1 | NA | TRBV18 | NA | TGTGCCAGCTCACCACCCCTTAGCGGCAGACGCTACAATGAGCAGTTCTTC | CASSPPLSGRRYNEQFF
16 | TRBJ2-3 | NA | TRBV11-3 | NA | TGTGCCAGCAGCTTAGGAGGTGCGGGATTGGCAGATACGCAGTATTTT | CASSLGGAGLADTQYF
19 | TRBJ1-6 | NA | TRBV3-1/TRBV3-2 | NA | TGTGCCAGCAGCCAATCTAAGGGGGGGGGCGCAAGAAGGAATTCACCCCTCCACTTT | CASSQSKGGGARRNSPLHF
15 | TRBJ2-3 | NA | TRBV6-5 | NA | TGTGCCAGCAGGCTGGGGACTTCTTACACAGATACGCAGTATTTT | CASRLGTSYTDTQYF
15 | TRBJ1-1 | NA | TRBV19 | NA | TGTGCCAGTAGTCCCGGAGGGGGGGCAGCCACTGAAGCTTTCTTT | CASSPGGGAATEAFF
15 | TRBJ1-3 | NA | TRBV19 | TRBD1 | TGTGCCAGTAGCCGGGACAGTCGCTCTGGAAACACCATATATTTT | CASSRDSRSGNTIYF
14 | TRBJ2-7 | NA | TRBV7-8 | TRBD2 | TGTGCCAGCAGCCGGACTAGCGGGAGCTACGAGCAGTACTTC | CASSRTSGSYEQYF
14 | TRBJ1-1 | NA | TRBV15 | TRBD1 | TGTGCCACCAGCAGAGGTCAGGGGGCCACTGAAGCTTTCTTT | CATSRGQGATEAFF
15 | TRBJ1-1 | NA | TRBV18 | NA | TGTGCCAGCTCACCGGGGCAGGGGAGCGGCACTGAAGCTTTCTTT | CASSPGQGSGTEAFF
15 | TRBJ1-2 | NA | TRBV18 | TRBD1 | TGTGCCAGCTCACCACCGGACAGGGGGGACTATGGCTACACCTTC | CASSPPDRGDYGYTF
13 | TRBJ1-1 | NA | TRBV12-3/TRBV12-4 | NA | TGTGCCAGCATCCGGGATCAAAACACTGAAGCTTTCTTT | CASIRDQNTEAFF
12 | TRBJ1-3 | NA | TRBV30 | TRBD1 | TGTGCCTATCGGACAGGGGGGAACACCATATATTTT | CAYRTGGNTIYF
13 | TRBJ2-2 | once | TRBV5-1 | NA | TGCGCCAGCAGGACACAGGAGTCCGGGGAGCTGTTTTTT | CASRTQESGELFF
13 | TRBJ2-4 | NA | TRBV27 | TRBD1 | TGTGCCAGCAGTGCCGGGACAGGGAACATTCAGTACTTC | CASSAGTGNIQYF
14 | TRBJ2-1 | NA | TRBV19 | TRBD2 | TGTGCCAGTAGTCTAAGCGGGGACCACAATGAGCAGTTCTTC | CASSLSGDHNEQFF
15 | TRBJ2-7 | NA | TRBV10-3 | TRBD1 | TGTGCCATCAGTGAGCCAGGGACAGGGGGCTACGAGCAGTACTTC | CAISEPGTGGYEQYF
16 | TRBJ1-6 | NA | TRBV5-6 | TRBD1 | TGTGCCAGCAGCCGGGACAGGGGAGACGTAAATTCACCCCTCCACTTT | CASSRDRGDVNSPLHF
15 | TRBJ1-1 | NA | TRBV5-6 | TRBD1 | TGTGCCAGCAGCGTAGGGGACAGGGAGAACACTGAAGCTTTCTTT | CASSVGDRENTEAFF
16 | TRBJ2-7 | NA | TRBV5-6 | NA | TGTGCCAGCAGTCGTTGGGTCCCCGGAGGAGCCTACGAGCAGTACTTC | CASSRWVPGGAYEQYF
19 | TRBJ2-2 | once | TRBV19 | NA | TGTGCCAGTAGTATGTGGGGACTGGCTCGAAACGCGAACACCGGGGAGCTGTTTTTT | CASSMWGLARNANTGELFF
15 | TRBJ1-6 | NA | TRBV5-1 | TRBD1 | TGCGCCAGCAGCACGGAGGCAGGGGGAGGCTCACCCCTCCACTTT | CASSTEAGGGSPLHF
13 | TRBJ1-1 | NA | TRBV11-2 | NA | TGTGCCAGCAGCTTTGAACCGGGTCTTGAAGCTTTCTTT | CASSFEPGLEAFF